The clone carrying this TCR beta chain was counted many times. The antigen is not known. The data stem from a study of regulatory T cells in long-lasting Graves disease. The time point here: persistent/refractory GD, antithyroid drugs over 5 years with positive TRAb. PBMC-extracted RNA yielded the TCR library. Enrollment of patients was through an endocrinology department in Xi'an, China. Study-wide results and caveats: Persistent Graves' patients showed less TCR diversity than newly diagnosed patients showed. Between persistent patients, roughly 2,600 public clonotypes were shared, exceeding the roughly 920 shared between new patients.

Through Arm-PCR of CDR3 regions and iRepertoire HTBI primers, TCR beta libraries were built. Per the original data handling: The identification of under 65 TRBV and over eleven TRBJ segments was made across samples. In TCRdb, the multiplex PCR reads were re-called with MiXCR into one record per CDR3 protein. TCRdb's processing, not the authors', yielded these V and J calls. The sample holds 300,000 to 400,000 distinct CDR3 sequences, about 20% seen once. Source: peripheral blood mononuclear cells (PBMCs), taken when the disease was refractory, from a patient treated with antithyroid drugs. The sequence derives from a female donor with Graves disease.

The CDR3: CASSYTGQNSPLHF. The CDR3 DNA reads TGTGCCAGCAGTTACACGGGACAGAATTCACCCCTCCACTTT. The rearrangement joins TRBV6-5 to TRBJ1-6; 7 bases agree with TRBD1. This CDR3 comprises 14 residues. In germline, CDR1 is MNHEY, CDR2 SVGAGI. The J segment lost 7 bases and the V segment lost 2 bases, leaving 2 bases of the junction unmatched.